This T cell receptor (beta chain) was profiled in a study of OX40 agonist ivuxolimab in advanced cancers. Study-level background: Recorded diagnoses for dose-escalation patients were hepatocellular carcinoma, melanoma, renal cell or head and neck cancer. From 23 to 79 years was the age range, with a mean of approximately 63 years, and 65% to 90% were male. Partial responses were seen in three patients, one with hepatocellular carcinoma and two with cutaneous melanoma.

A word on this clone: Its antigen is not known.

The CDR3 loop spans 16 amino acids. Germline loops: CDR1 MGHRA, CDR2 YSYEKL. The germline V and J ends were trimmed by 4 bases and 5 bases, with 20 bases remaining between them. TCRdb's copy holds only in-frame clones and misses some; the assay was immunoSEQ multiplex PCR. The sample lists under 35,000 clones; over 80% were seen once. General study findings and limits: Average numbers of expanded clones were greater in CD8+ T cells than in CD4+.

The sequencing here drew on CD4+ or CD8+ T cells sorted from blood, taken in a trial of the OX40 agonist ivuxolimab. The sequence was collected from an adult with an advanced solid tumor such as melanoma, head and neck, liver or kidney cancer. The chain recombines TRBV4-1 with TRBJ1-1; D may be TRBD1 (6 bases). For the CDR3, the DNA is TGCGCCAGCAGCCGGGGAGGGGGGAGAAGGTGGACTGAAGCTTTCTTT. The encoded protein is CASSRGGGRRWTEAFF.